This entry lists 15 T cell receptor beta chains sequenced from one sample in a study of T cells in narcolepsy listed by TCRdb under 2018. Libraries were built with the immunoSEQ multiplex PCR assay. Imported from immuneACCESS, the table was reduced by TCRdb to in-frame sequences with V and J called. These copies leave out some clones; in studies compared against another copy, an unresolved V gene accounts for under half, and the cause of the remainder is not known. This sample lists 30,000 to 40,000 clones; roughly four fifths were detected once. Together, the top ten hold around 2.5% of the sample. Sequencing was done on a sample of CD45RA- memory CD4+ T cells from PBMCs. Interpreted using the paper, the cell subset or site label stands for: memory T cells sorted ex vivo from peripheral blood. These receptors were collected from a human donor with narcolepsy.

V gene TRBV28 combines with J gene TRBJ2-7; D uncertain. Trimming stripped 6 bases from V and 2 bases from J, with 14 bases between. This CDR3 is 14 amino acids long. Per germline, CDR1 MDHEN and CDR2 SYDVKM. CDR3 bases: TGTGCCAGCAGAACGGGCGGCTCCACCTACGAGCAGTACTTC. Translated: CASRTGGSTYEQYF.

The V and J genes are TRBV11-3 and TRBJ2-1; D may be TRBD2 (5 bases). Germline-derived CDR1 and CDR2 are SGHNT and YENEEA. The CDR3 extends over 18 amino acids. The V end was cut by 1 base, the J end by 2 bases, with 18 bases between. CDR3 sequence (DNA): TGTGCCAGCAGCTTAGTTCTAACGAGGGCGGCCCCCTACAATGAGCAGTTCTTC. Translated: CASSLVLTRAAPYNEQFF.

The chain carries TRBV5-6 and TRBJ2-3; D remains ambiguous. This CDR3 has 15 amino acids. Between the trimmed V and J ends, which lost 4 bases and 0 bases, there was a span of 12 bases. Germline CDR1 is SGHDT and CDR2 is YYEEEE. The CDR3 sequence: CASSPTISSTDTQYF. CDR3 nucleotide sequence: TGTGCCAGCAGCCCGACCATTTCTAGCACAGATACGCAGTATTTT.

This CDR3 is CASSQDFGGNTEAFF. The CDR3 bases are TGCGCCAGCAGCCAAGATTTTGGAGGGAACACTGAAGCTTTCTTT. This chain links TRBV4-1 with TRBJ1-1; no reliable D call. Germline CDR1 MGHRA, CDR2 YSYEKL. The CDR3 sequence is 15 residues long. Between the trimmed V and J ends, which lost 0 bases and 1 base, there was a span of 9 bases.

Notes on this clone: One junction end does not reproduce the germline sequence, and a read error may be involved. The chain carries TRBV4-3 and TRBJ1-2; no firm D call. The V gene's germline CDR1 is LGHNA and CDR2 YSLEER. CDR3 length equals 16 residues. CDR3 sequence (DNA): TGCGCCAGCAGCAAAGAAGGAGGAGGACTTGGCCATGGCTACACCTTC. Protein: CASSKEGGGLGHGYTF.

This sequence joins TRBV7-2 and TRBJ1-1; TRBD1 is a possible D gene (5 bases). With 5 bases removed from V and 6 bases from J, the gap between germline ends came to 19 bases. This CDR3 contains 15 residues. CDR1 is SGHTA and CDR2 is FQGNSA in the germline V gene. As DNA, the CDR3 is TGTGCCAGCAGCCCCACTGGACGGGGGGTCCCTGAAGCTTTCTTT. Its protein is CASSPTGRGVPEAFF.

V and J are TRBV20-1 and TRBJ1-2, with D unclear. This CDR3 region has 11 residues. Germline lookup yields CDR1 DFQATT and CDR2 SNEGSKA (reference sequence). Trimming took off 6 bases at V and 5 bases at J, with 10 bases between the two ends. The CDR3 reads CSAYERYGYTF. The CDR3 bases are TGCAGTGCGTACGAACGGTATGGCTACACCTTC.

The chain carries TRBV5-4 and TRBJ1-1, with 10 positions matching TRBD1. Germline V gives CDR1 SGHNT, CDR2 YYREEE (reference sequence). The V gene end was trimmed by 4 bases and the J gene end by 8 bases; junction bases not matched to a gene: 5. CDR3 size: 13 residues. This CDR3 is CASSPGQGKEAFF. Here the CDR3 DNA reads TGTGCCAGCAGCCCGGGACAGGGGAAGGAAGCTTTCTTT. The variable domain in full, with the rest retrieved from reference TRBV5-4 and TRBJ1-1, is ETGVTQSPTHLIKTRGQQVTLRCSSQSGHNTVSWYQQALGQGPQFIFQYYREEENGRGNFPPRFSGLQFPNYSSELNVNALELDDSALYLCASSPGQGKEAFFGQGTRLTVV.

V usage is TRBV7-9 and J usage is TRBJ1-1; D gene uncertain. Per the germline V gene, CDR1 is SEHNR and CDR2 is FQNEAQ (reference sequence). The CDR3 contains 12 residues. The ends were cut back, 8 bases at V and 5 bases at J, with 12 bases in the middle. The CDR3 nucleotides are TGTGCCAGCGCGATCAAAGGTACTGAAGCTTTCTTT. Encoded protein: CASAIKGTEAFF.

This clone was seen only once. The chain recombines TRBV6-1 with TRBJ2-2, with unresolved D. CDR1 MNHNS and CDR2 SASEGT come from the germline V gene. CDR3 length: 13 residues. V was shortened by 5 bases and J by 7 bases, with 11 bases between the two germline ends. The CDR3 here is CASSPQTSGELFF. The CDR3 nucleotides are TGTGCCAGCAGTCCTCAGACAAGCGGGGAGCTGTTTTTT.

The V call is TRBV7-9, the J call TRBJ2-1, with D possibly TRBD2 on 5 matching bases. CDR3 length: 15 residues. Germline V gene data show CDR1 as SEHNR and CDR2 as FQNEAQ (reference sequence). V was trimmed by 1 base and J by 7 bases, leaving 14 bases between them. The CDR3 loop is CASSLVAAGGNEQFF. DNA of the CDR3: TGTGCCAGCAGCTTAGTGGCAGCCGGCGGGAATGAGCAGTTCTTC.

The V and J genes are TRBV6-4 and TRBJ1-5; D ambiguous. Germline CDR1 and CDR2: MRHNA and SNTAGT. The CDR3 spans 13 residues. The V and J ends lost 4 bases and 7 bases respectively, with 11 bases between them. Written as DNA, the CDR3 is TGTGCCAGCAGTGTAGGGAGGGTACAGCCCCAGCATTTT. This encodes CASSVGRVQPQHF.

The CDR3 here is CACSIGGTKLFF. DNA of the CDR3: TGTGCCTGCTCCATAGGGGGGACAAAACTGTTTTTT. V is TRBV30 and J is TRBJ1-4; D is perhaps TRBD1 (6 bases). V was cut by 6 bases and J by 10 bases, with 15 bases left in between. Germline V gene data show CDR1 as GTSNPN and CDR2 as SVGIG (reference sequence). The CDR3 length is 12 residues.

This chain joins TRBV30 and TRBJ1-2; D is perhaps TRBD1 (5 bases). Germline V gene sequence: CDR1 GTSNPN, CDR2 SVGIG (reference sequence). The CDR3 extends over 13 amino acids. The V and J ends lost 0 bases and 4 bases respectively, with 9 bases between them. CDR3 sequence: CAWSVQASYGYTF. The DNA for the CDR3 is TGTGCCTGGAGTGTACAGGCCAGCTATGGCTACACCTTC.

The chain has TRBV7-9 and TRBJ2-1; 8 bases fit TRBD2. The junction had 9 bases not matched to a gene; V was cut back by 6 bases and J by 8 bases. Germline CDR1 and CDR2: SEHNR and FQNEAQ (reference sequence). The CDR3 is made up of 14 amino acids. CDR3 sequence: CASSLPSGSDEQFF. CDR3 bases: TGTGCCAGCAGTTTACCCAGCGGGAGTGATGAGCAGTTCTTC.